This T cell receptor beta chain was sequenced during a study of T-cell memory formation after mild COVID-19. TCRdb independently ran MiXCR on the 5' RACE reads; one entry per CDR3 protein. In the table there are 90,000 to 130,000 distinct CDR3 sequences, 15% to 20% of which are singletons. This clonotype was counted a few times. From germline, CDR1 is LGHNA and CDR2 YNFKEQ. Trimming pared 0 bases from V and 0 bases from J, leaving 6 bases between. The CDR3 contains 15 residues. The clonotype originates from a man aged 18 to 29 who had mild COVID-19 (a few samples of this study predate the infection). Cell type and time point are not known. The V and J genes are TRBV4-2 and TRBJ1-3; D is unresolved. The specimen sequenced was PBMCs or a T cell subset sorted from them (not recorded which). The CDR3 coding sequence is TGTGCCAGCAGCCAAGATCAATACTCTGGAAACACCATATATTTT. Translated: CASSQDQYSGNTIYF.